This entry lists 24 T cell receptor beta chains sequenced from one sample in a study of molecular identifiers for immune sequencing clone quantification. One entry per CDR3 protein results from TCRdb running MiXCR on the PCR reads. The sample yields hundreds of thousands of distinct CDR3 sequences, 20% to 25% seen once. Sequencing was done on a sample of naive CD8+ T cells from blood, with Jurkat cell RNA spiked in. Noted subset: FACS-sorted CD8+CD4-CCR7+CD45RA+ naive T cells. Every receptor here comes from a human donor in good health. Some libraries in this study had Jurkat cell RNA spiked in.

J is TRBJ2-4 and V is TRBV5-5; TRBD2 aligns across 10 bases. Germline V gene data show CDR1 as SGHKS and CDR2 as YYEKEE (reference sequence). The CDR3 is 16 residues long. J lost 8 bases, V lost 1 base, and 9 bases had no gene match. The chain's CDR3 is CASSLTLLAGVDIQYF. Written as DNA, the CDR3 is TGTGCCAGCAGCTTGACTCTTCTAGCGGGAGTGGACATTCAGTACTTC.

This clonotype was counted at least ten times. V and J are TRBV4-3 and TRBJ1-1; D might be TRBD1 (5 bases). V dropped 0 bases and J dropped 3 bases, with 8 bases sitting between them. CDR3 length equals 14 residues. Germline V gene data show CDR1 as LGHNA and CDR2 as YSLEER. The CDR3 coding sequence is TGCGCCAGCAGCCAAGATTGGGGGGACACTGAAGCTTTCTTT. Translating it yields CASSQDWGDTEAFF.

In its sample, this clonotype was seen many times. The V and J genes are TRBV7-9 and TRBJ2-1, with 13 nucleotides matching TRBD2. The CDR3 covers 18 residues. Germline values: CDR1 SEHNR, CDR2 FQNEAQ (reference sequence). J lost 3 bases, V lost 4 bases, and 9 bases had no gene match. The CDR3 sequence is CASSSDRTSGSYYNEQFF. CDR3 DNA: TGTGCCAGCAGCTCGGACCGGACTAGCGGGAGTTACTACAATGAGCAGTTCTTC. The variable domain in full, with the rest retrieved from reference TRBV7-9 and TRBJ2-1, is DTGVSQNPRHKITKRGQNVTFRCDPISEHNRLYWYRQTLGQGPEFLTYFQNEAQLEKSRLLSDRFSAERPKGSFSTLEIQRTEQGDSAMYLCASSSDRTSGSYYNEQFFGPGTRLTVL.

This clonotype was found many times. This chain joins TRBV7-6 and TRBJ2-3, with 13 nucleotides matching TRBD2. Trimming took 2 bases from V and 4 from J; bases not matched to a gene: 3. The V gene's germline CDR1 is SGHVS and CDR2 FNYEAQ. The CDR3 extends over 16 amino acids. In DNA, the CDR3 is TGTGCCAGCAGCTTAAGACTAGCGGGGGGCCCAGATACGCAGTATTTT. It yields the protein CASSLRLAGGPDTQYF.

This clonotype has a count of ten or more. The gene calls are TRBV7-2 and TRBJ2-7; possibly TRBD1 or TRBD2 for D (5 bases each). The V and J ends lost 5 bases and 0 bases respectively, with 11 bases between them. Per germline, CDR1 SGHTA and CDR2 FQGNSA. The CDR3 contains 14 residues. In DNA, the CDR3 is TGTGCCAGCAGCCCGGGACGCAACTCCTACGAGCAGTACTTC. It specifies CASSPGRNSYEQYF.

V is TRBV9 and J is TRBJ2-3; TRBD1 might be the D (5 bases). The assigned J gene may be wrong: the sequence end matches TRBJ1-5 better. CDR3 size: 17 residues. The germline gives CDR1 SGDLS, CDR2 YYNGEE. CDR3 sequence: CASSPEGSLAGGDTQHF. The DNA of the CDR3 is TGTGCCAGCAGCCCAGAAGGTAGTCTAGCGGGGGGGGATACGCAGCATTTT.

The gene calls are TRBV7-2 and TRBJ2-7, with 7 bases that match TRBD2. Losses at the gene ends were 1 base for V and 0 bases for J; bases not matched to a gene: 6. Per the germline V gene, CDR1 is SGHTA and CDR2 is FQGNSA. This CDR3 is built from 16 residues. CDR3 nucleotide sequence: TGTGCCAGCAGCTTAGATTCTAGCGGTTACTCCTACGAGCAGTACTTC. This gives the protein CASSLDSSGYSYEQYF.

Many counts were recorded for this clonotype. The chain links TRBV30 to TRBJ2-2; D remains unclear. The V end lost 0 bases, the J end lost 1 base, and 3 bases lay between the germline ends. The germline V gene has CDR1 GTSNPN and CDR2 SVGIG (reference sequence). This CDR3 region has 13 residues. The CDR3, as DNA: TGTGCCTGGAGTGTATGGAACACCGGGGAGCTGTTTTTT. Translating gives CAWSVWNTGELFF.

In this sample, this clonotype turned up many times. The V gene is TRBV29-1, the J gene TRBJ2-1; 8 bases fit TRBD1. Germline trimming cut 1 base from V and 9 bases from J; bases unmatched to any gene: 11. CDR3 length equals 15 residues. Germline V gene data show CDR1 as SQVTM and CDR2 as ANQGSEA. CDR3 in amino acids: CSVEVPGQGEGEQFF. As DNA, the CDR3 is TGCAGCGTTGAAGTCCCAGGACAGGGCGAAGGTGAGCAGTTCTTC.

This clonotype turned up a few times. This chain joins TRBV2 and TRBJ1-1; 8 nucleotides agree with TRBD1. The length of the CDR3 is 16 residues. The V gene's germline CDR1 is SNHLY and CDR2 FYNNEI. V lost 9 bases, J lost 3 bases, and 15 bases stayed unmatched. CDR3 nucleotides: TGTGCCAGGACTTGGACAGGGAAGAACCTGGACACTGAAGCTTTCTTT. It translates to CARTWTGKNLDTEAFF.

Many counts were recorded for this clonotype. The rearrangement links TRBV29-1 to TRBJ2-7; a possible D gene is TRBD1 (6 bases). CDR1 is SQVTM, CDR2 ANQGSEA, per germline. CDR3 length equals 15 residues. V was trimmed by 0 bases and J by 4 bases, leaving 16 bases between them. CDR3 in DNA: TGCAGCGTTGAAGATCCGGCAGGGGTGGCATACGAGCAGTACTTC. It yields the protein CSVEDPAGVAYEQYF.

Worth noting for this clonotype: Germline is not matched at one junction end, which may reflect a read error. This chain joins TRBV2 and TRBJ1-3; possibly TRBD1 for D (6 bases). Germline CDR1 is SNHLY and CDR2 is FYNNEI. This CDR3 has 16 residues. CDR3 in DNA: TGTGCCAGCCCCTCCACAGGGTTAAACTCTGGAAACACCGTATATTTT. It is translated as CASPSTGLNSGNTVYF.

This clonotype has just a few counts. The rearrangement joins TRBV30 to TRBJ2-3; 12 bases fit TRBD2. The V and J ends lost 5 bases and 2 bases, in that order; junction bases with no gene match: 8. The CDR3 consists of 16 residues. CDR1 is GTSNPN, CDR2 SVGIG, per germline (reference sequence). The DNA for the CDR3 is TGTGCCTGGTCCTTAGGACTAGCGGGGCTCACAGATACGCAGTATTTT. Encoded protein: CAWSLGLAGLTDTQYF.

Note on this clonotype: Sequence at one end of the junction differs from germline and may be a read error. The chain employs TRBV27 and TRBJ2-2, with D possibly being TRBD1 (5 bases). The CDR3 extends over 14 amino acids. Germline CDR1 MNHEY, CDR2 SMNVEV (reference sequence). The CDR3 protein is CASSFLGATRELFF. Here the CDR3 DNA reads TGTGCCAGCAGTTTCTTAGGGGCCACCCGGGAGCTGTTTTTT.

This clonotype has a count of ten or more. This sequence joins TRBV7-2 and TRBJ2-1; D unresolved. Germline-derived CDR1 and CDR2 are SGHTA and FQGNSA. V was cut by 3 bases and J by 9 bases, with 9 bases left in between. This CDR3 is 12 amino acids long. This chain's CDR3 is CASSFSPGEQFF. In DNA form, the CDR3 reads TGTGCCAGCAGCTTCTCCCCCGGTGAGCAGTTCTTC. The full variable domain, its missing parts supplied by reference TRBV7-2 and TRBJ2-1, is GAGVSQSPSNKVTEKGKDVELRCDPISGHTALYWYRQSLGQGLEFLIYFQGNSAPDKSGLPSDRFSAERTGGSVSTLTIQRTQQEDSAVYLCASSFSPGEQFFGPGTRLTVL.

This clonotype has at least ten counts. The V call is TRBV20-1, the J call TRBJ1-1; weak D call: TRBD1 (5 bases). V was pared by 0 bases and J by 5 bases, with 10 bases between. The CDR3 is 13 amino acids. Germline-derived CDR1 and CDR2 are DFQATT and SNEGSKA (reference sequence). The CDR3 loop reads CSARDLGETEAFF. The CDR3 coding sequence is TGCAGTGCTAGAGATCTGGGGGAAACTGAAGCTTTCTTT.

With respect to this clonotype: A clone one base away is much larger, so this may be a read error. The gene calls are TRBV6-5 and TRBJ2-1; the match to TRBD2 covers 11 bases. Germline V gives CDR1 MNHEY, CDR2 SVGAGI. The CDR3 consists of 15 residues. This CDR3 reads CASSYGLAGYSEQFF. The CDR3, as DNA: TGTGCCAGCAGCTACGGACTAGCGGGTTACAGTGAGCAGTTCTTC.

This clonotype was seen only a few times. CDR3 sequence: CASSPPPLAQETQYF. CDR3 DNA sequence: TGTGCCAGCAGTCCCCCCCCGTTGGCTCAAGAGACCCAGTACTTC. The chain links TRBV12-3 or TRBV12-4 to TRBJ2-5; D gene unclear. V was shortened by 5 bases and J by 2 bases, with 15 bases between the two germline ends. The CDR3 length is 15 residues.

This chain connects TRBV27 to TRBJ1-2; D may be TRBD1 (6 bases). The CDR3 has 15 residues. The germline V gene encodes CDR1 MNHEY and CDR2 SMNVEV (reference sequence). V gave up 0 bases and J gave up 0 bases, with 8 bases separating them. DNA of the CDR3: TGTGCCAGCAGTTTATCGGGGACACCTAACTATGGCTACACCTTC. Translation: CASSLSGTPNYGYTF.

This chain links TRBV30 with TRBJ2-7, with TRBD1 identical over 8 bases. The CDR3 totals 14 residues. The V and J ends lost 5 bases and 3 bases, in that order; junction bases with no gene match: 9. Germline V gives CDR1 GTSNPN, CDR2 SVGIG (reference sequence). The CDR3 reads CAWGKDRDIYEQYF. The CDR3 coding sequence is TGTGCCTGGGGGAAGGACAGGGACATCTACGAGCAGTACTTC.

Points on this clonotype: This may arise from a read error, as a much more abundant clone is one base away. The chain combines TRBV30 with TRBJ2-3; D not certain. The V and J ends lost 0 bases and 0 bases respectively, with 7 bases between them. Germline-derived CDR1 and CDR2 are GTSNPN and SVGIG (reference sequence). The CDR3 has 14 residues. The CDR3: CAWSVEASTDTQYF. The DNA of the CDR3 is TGTGCCTGGAGTGTGGAAGCGAGCACAGATACGCAGTATTTT.

The chain has TRBV11-2 and TRBJ1-6; perhaps TRBD1 as D (6 bases). This CDR3 comprises 18 residues. CDR1 and CDR2 (germline): SGHAT, FQNNGV. Trimming left V 2 bases short and J 4 bases short, with 18 bases between. CDR3 nucleotides: TGTGCCAGCAGCTTACCCCGGACAGAGACCACGTATAATTCACCCCTCCACTTT. This encodes CASSLPRTETTYNSPLHF. Using reference TRBV11-2 and TRBJ1-6 for the parts outside the CDR3, the full variable domain is EAGVAQSPRYKIIEKRQSVAFWCNPISGHATLYWYQQILGQGPKLLIQFQNNGVVDDSQLPKDRFSAERLKGVDSTLKIQPAKLEDSAVYLCASSLPRTETTYNSPLHFGNGTRLTVT.

This chain joins TRBV5-1 and TRBJ2-7; D ambiguous. CDR1 is SGHRS and CDR2 is YFSETQ in the germline V gene. V was trimmed by 5 bases and J by 1 base, leaving 4 bases between them. The CDR3 covers 11 residues. CDR3 residues: CASRRSYEQYF. The CDR3 bases are TGCGCCAGCAGGAGGTCCTACGAGCAGTACTTC.

This clonotype appeared many times. V usage is TRBV4-1 and J usage is TRBJ1-5; D unclear. CDR3 length: 17 residues. Germline values: CDR1 MGHRA, CDR2 YSYEKL. Trimming pared 4 bases from V and 0 bases from J, leaving 16 bases between. The CDR3 here is CASSPTTAYPSNQPQHF. As DNA, the CDR3 is TGCGCCAGCAGCCCAACAACAGCGTACCCTAGCAATCAGCCCCAGCATTTT.